This is a list of T cell receptor beta chains from one sample in a study of blood T cell repertoires in COVID-19. Sequencing used immunoSEQ multiplex PCR; TCRdb keeps in-frame clones, though not all of them. The sample lists 300,000 to 450,000 clones, 81% occurring once. Sequencing input: peripheral blood. The receptors here all came from a human donor with acute or convalescent COVID-19. The donor label of this sample is uncertain. Both conserved end residues are part of each CDR3. The D gene is left open where the match is weak. Size tells how often a clone was seen (once, few, many) or the class of an expanded clone, and some rows leave it out.

TRBJ1-1	TRBV6-5	TRBD1	-	TGTGCCAGCAACCCCACGGGACAGCTGAACACTGAAGCTTTCTTT	CASNPTGQLNTEAFF
TRBJ1-5	TRBV18	TRBD1	few	TGTGCCAGCTCGCCCGGGACAGTAAATCAGCCCCAGCATTTT	CASSPGTVNQPQHF
TRBJ2-2	TRBV5-4	TRBD2	-	TGTGCCAGCAGCTTGCGGGGGGGCTCGACCGGGGAGCTGTTTTTT	CASSLRGGSTGELFF
TRBJ1-5	TRBV19	TRBD1	-	TGTGCCAGTAGTAAGGACAGGGGTAGCAATCAGCCCCAGCATTTT	CASSKDRGSNQPQHF
TRBJ1-3	TRBV2	-	-	TGTGCCAGCAGTGAAGGGAGGCACTCTGGAAACACCATATATTTT	CASSEGRHSGNTIYF
TRBJ1-1	TRBV7-9	-	-	TGTGCCAGCAGTCAACAGGGAATCGCGGGCACTGAAGCTTTCTTT	CASSQQGIAGTEAFF
TRBJ1-4	TRBV6-5	-	-	TGTGCCAGCACCTGGGGCGCGCTGGGTGAAAAACTGTTTTTT	CASTWGALGEKLFF
TRBJ2-7	TRBV6-1	-	once	TGTGCCAGCAGTGAACAGGGGCATCCGATACACGAGCAGTACTTC	CASSEQGHPIHEQYF
TRBJ1-2	TRBV18	TRBD1	-	TGTGCCAGCTCACCAACACAGGGGAGAACCTATGGCTACACCTTC	CASSPTQGRTYGYTF
TRBJ1-2	TRBV23-1	TRBD1	once	TGCGCCAGCAGGGACCCGGGACAGTTC	CASRDPGQF
TRBJ2-2	TRBV4-1	TRBD1	-	TGCGCCAGCAGCCAATCGGGACAGGGCGGGGAGCTGTTTTTT	CASSQSGQGGELFF
TRBJ2-1	TRBV6-1	TRBD1	-	TGTGCCAGCAGTGAAGGACAGGGGGCCTACAATGAGCAGTTCTTC	CASSEGQGAYNEQFF
TRBJ1-5	TRBV7-2	TRBD1	-	TGTGCCAGCAGCTTGAGGACAGGGGAAAGTCAGCCCCAGCATTTT	CASSLRTGESQPQHF
TRBJ1-2	TRBV5-6	-	-	TGTGCCAGCAGCTTAGACAGGACCTATGGCTACACCTTC	CASSLDRTYGYTF
TRBJ2-2	TRBV10-3	TRBD2	-	TGTGCCATCACCGAACGGCTAGCGGAGCGCGAGCTGTTTTTT	CAITERLAERELFF
TRBJ2-3	TRBV28	TRBD2	-	TGTGCCAGCAGCCTACCCGGACTAGCGAGTCCGTCGGATACGCAGTATTTT	CASSLPGLASPSDTQYF
TRBJ2-5	TRBV5-1	-	few	TGCGCCAGCAGCTCGAGCCAAGAGACCCAGTACTTC	CASSSSQETQYF
TRBJ2-1	TRBV28	TRBD2	-	TGTGCCAGCAGTGCCGGACTAGCGGGACTCTACAATGAGCAGTTCTTC	CASSAGLAGLYNEQFF
TRBJ2-5	TRBV6-5	-	-	TGTGCCAGCAGTTACGACACCCAACAGACCCAGTACTTC	CASSYDTQQTQYF
TRBJ2-7	TRBV19	TRBD1	-	TGTGCCAGTTCCGACCCCGGGACAGGTGGGCTGGAGCAGTACTTC	CASSDPGTGGLEQYF
TRBJ1-5	TRBV10-3	-	-	TGTGCCATCAGCGCCATAGACAGGCCGGATAGCAATCAGCCCCAGCATTTT	CAISAIDRPDSNQPQHF
TRBJ1-1	TRBV7-9	-	-	TGTGCCAGCAGCTTACACAGAATGAACACTGAAGCTTTCTTT	CASSLHRMNTEAFF
TRBJ2-3	TRBV6-4	TRBD2	-	TGTGCCAGCAGTGCCGCGGGGGGGCCCGATACGCAGTATTTT	CASSAAGGPDTQYF
TRBJ2-1	TRBV28	-	-	TGTGCCAGCAGTACCCCGGGACTTCAATACAATGAGCAGTTCTTC	CASSTPGLQYNEQFF
TRBJ2-1	TRBV19	TRBD2	-	TGTGCCAGTAGTATTAGCGGGCGGGGCCACAATGAGCAGTTCTTC	CASSISGRGHNEQFF
TRBJ2-2	TRBV19	-	-	TGTGCCAGTAGTATCCCAGCGAACACCGGGGAGCTGTTTTTT	CASSIPANTGELFF
TRBJ1-4	TRBV7-9	-	-	TGTGCCAGCAGCCGGGGGAACCCTAATGAAAAACTGTTTTTT	CASSRGNPNEKLFF
TRBJ2-2	TRBV7-8	TRBD1	-	TGTGCCACCAAAGCAGGGACAGGGGGAAACACCGGGGAGCTGTTTTTT	CATKAGTGGNTGELFF
TRBJ1-5	TRBV6-6	TRBD1	-	TGTGCCAGCAGGAGGACAGGGGAGGGCAATCAGCCCCAGCATTTT	CASRRTGEGNQPQHF
TRBJ1-4	TRBV28	TRBD1	-	TGTGCCAGCAGCTCTAACAGGGGGCGTGGTGAAAAACTGTTTTTT	CASSSNRGRGEKLFF
TRBJ2-5	TRBV10-3	-	-	TGTGCCATCGGCAGGGTCCAAGAGACCCAGTACTTC	CAIGRVQETQYF
TRBJ2-7	TRBV2	-	-	TGTGCCAGCAGCGCGCCAGACATGTACGAGCAGTACTTC	CASSAPDMYEQYF
TRBJ2-1	TRBV5-1	TRBD1	-	TGCGCCAGCAGCTTGGAGGGGACAGGGATTTTAGATGAGCAGTTCTTC	CASSLEGTGILDEQFF
TRBJ2-3	TRBV4-1	TRBD2	-	TGCGCCAGCACCCTAGCGGGGGGATACACAGATACGCAGTATTTT	CASTLAGGYTDTQYF
TRBJ2-2	TRBV18	TRBD2	few	TGTGCCAGCTCACGGACGGGAGGCGGGGAGCTGTTTTTT	CASSRTGGGELFF
TRBJ1-2	TRBV6-5	-	-	TGTGCCAGCAGTTTAAGACAGTCGGCTACCTATGGCTACACCTTC	CASSLRQSATYGYTF
TRBJ2-5	TRBV4-2	TRBD2	-	TGTGCCAGCAGCCAAGCTAGCGGGGGGTCTGAGACCCAGTACTTC	CASSQASGGSETQYF
TRBJ2-1	TRBV2	-	-	TGTGCCAGCGTCGGCTACAATGAGCAGTTCTTC	CASVGYNEQFF
TRBJ1-2	TRBV6-5	TRBD1	-	TGTGCCAGCAGTTACCGGCTCGACAGGGGAGGTGGCTACACCTTC	CASSYRLDRGGGYTF
TRBJ1-1	TRBV19	-	-	TGTGCCAGTAGTATAGACAACAGGATCTCCACTGAAGCTTTCTTT	CASSIDNRISTEAFF
TRBJ2-5	TRBV11-2	-	-	TGTGCCAGCAGCTTAGTCAGGCAAGAGACCCAGTACTTC	CASSLVRQETQYF
TRBJ2-3	TRBV27	TRBD1	-	TGTGCCAGCAGGGACAGGGGGCGCACAGATACGCAGTATTTT	CASRDRGRTDTQYF
TRBJ2-3	TRBV5-4	TRBD2	-	TGTGCCAGCAGCTTGGGAGGCCTAGCGGGAGATACGCAGTATTTT	CASSLGGLAGDTQYF
TRBJ1-1	TRBV12-3/TRBV12-4	-	-	TGTGCCAGCACAGGGATCAACACTGAAGCTTTCTTT	CASTGINTEAFF
TRBJ2-5	TRBV7-7	TRBD2	-	TGTGCCAGCAGCTTATACGGGAGGGGGACCCAGTACTTC	CASSLYGRGTQYF
TRBJ2-7	TRBV4-1	TRBD1	-	TGCGCCAGCAGCTACCGGGACAGGGGGGTTGTTTACGAGCAGTACTTC	CASSYRDRGVVYEQYF
TRBJ1-6	TRBV7-9	-	-	TGTGCCAGCAGCCGGCTCGGGGTGTATAATTCACCCCTCCACTTT	CASSRLGVYNSPLHF
TRBJ2-1	TRBV18	-	-	TGTGCCAGCTCACCTTTGGCAGGGACCTACAATGAGCAGTTCTTC	CASSPLAGTYNEQFF
TRBJ1-1	TRBV18	-	few	TGTGCCAGCTCACGTTCAGGGGTCCTAAGGGAAGCTTTCTTT	CASSRSGVLREAFF
TRBJ1-5	TRBV4-1	-	-	TGCGCCAGCAGTTCAGACAGTAGGCAGGGCCCCAATCAGCCCCAGCATTTT	CASSSDSRQGPNQPQHF